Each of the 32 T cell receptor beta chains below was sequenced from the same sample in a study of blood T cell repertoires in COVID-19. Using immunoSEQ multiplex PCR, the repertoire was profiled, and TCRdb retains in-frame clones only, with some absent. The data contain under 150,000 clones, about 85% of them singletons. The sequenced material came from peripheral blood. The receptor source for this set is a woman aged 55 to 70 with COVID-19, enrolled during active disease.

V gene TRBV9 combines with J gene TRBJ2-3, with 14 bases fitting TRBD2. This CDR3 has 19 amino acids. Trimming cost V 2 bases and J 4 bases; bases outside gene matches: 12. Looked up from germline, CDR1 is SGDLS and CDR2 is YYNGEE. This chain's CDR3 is CASSVHLTGTSGGADTQYF. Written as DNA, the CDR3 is TGTGCCAGCAGCGTGCATCTCACGGGGACTAGCGGGGGTGCAGATACGCAGTATTTT. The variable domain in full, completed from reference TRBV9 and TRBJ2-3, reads DSGVTQTPKHLITATGQRVTLRCSPRSGDLSVYWYQQSLDQGLQFLIQYYNGEERAKGNILERFSAQQFPDLHSELNLSSLELGDSALYFCASSVHLTGTSGGADTQYFGPGTRLTVL.

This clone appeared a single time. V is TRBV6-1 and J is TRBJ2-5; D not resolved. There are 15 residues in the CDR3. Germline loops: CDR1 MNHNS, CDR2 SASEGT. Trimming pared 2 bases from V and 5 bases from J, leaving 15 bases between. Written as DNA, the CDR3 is TGTGCCAGCAGTGAACCACAAAAGCAGGCGGAGACCCAGTACTTC. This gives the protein CASSEPQKQAETQYF.

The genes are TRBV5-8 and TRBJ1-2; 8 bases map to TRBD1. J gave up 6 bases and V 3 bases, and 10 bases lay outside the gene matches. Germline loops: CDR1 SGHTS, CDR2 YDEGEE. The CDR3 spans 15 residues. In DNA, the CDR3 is TGTGCCAGCAGCTATCAGGGGGCCGGTCAGGATGGCTACACCTTC. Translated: CASSYQGAGQDGYTF.

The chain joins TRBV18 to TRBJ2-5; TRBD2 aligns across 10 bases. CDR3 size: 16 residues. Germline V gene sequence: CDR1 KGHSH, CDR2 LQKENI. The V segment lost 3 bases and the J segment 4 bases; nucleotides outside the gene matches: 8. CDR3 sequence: CASSPLSASGGETQYF. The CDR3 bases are TGTGCCAGCTCACCGCTAAGCGCTAGCGGGGGAGAGACCCAGTACTTC.

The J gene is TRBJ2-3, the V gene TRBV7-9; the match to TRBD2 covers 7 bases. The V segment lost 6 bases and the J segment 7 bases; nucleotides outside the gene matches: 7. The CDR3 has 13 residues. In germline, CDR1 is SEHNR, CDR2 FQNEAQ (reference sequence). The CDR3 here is CASSPRLAYTQYF. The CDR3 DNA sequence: TGTGCCAGCAGTCCAAGACTAGCATATACGCAGTATTTT.

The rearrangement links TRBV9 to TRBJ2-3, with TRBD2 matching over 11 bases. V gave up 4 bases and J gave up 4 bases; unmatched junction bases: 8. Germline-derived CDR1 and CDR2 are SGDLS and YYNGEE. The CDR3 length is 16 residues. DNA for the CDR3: TGTGCCAGCAGCCCTGAAGGGACTAGCGGCGCAGATACGCAGTATTTT. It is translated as CASSPEGTSGADTQYF.

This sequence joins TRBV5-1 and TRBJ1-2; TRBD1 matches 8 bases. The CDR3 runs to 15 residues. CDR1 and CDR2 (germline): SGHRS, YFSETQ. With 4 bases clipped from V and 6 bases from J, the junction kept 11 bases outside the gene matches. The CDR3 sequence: CASSMGTGGLDGYTF. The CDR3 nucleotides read TGCGCCAGCAGCATGGGGACAGGCGGTTTAGATGGCTACACCTTC.

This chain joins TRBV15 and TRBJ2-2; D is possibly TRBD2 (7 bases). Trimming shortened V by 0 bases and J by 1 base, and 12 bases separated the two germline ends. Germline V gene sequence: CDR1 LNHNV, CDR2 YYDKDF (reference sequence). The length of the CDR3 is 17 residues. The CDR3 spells CATSRDRRGRNTGELFF. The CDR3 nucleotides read TGTGCCACCAGCAGAGATCGGCGGGGGCGGAACACCGGGGAGCTGTTTTTT.

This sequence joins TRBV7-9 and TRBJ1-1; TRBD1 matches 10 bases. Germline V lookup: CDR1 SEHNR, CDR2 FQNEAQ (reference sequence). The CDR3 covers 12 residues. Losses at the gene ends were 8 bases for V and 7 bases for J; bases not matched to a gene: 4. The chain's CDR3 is CASRDRGFEAFF. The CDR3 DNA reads TGTGCCAGCCGGGACAGGGGCTTTGAAGCTTTCTTT.

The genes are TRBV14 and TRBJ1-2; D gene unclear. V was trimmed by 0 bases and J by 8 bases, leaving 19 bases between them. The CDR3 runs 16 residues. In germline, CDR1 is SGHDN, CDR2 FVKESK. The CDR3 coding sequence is TGTGCCAGCAGCCAAGATCAGGTCGCCCTTCTATCCGGCTACACCTTC. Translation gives CASSQDQVALLSGYTF.

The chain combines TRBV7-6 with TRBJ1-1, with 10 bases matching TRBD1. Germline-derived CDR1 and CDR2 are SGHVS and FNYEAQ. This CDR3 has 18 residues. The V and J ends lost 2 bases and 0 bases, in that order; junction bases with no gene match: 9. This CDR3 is CASSLRGQGSHLNTEAFF. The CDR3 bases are TGTGCCAGCAGCTTAAGGGGACAGGGGTCCCACCTGAACACTGAAGCTTTCTTT.

CDR3 nucleotide sequence: TGTGCCAGCAGCCAAGCGGGGGCCGGGGTGGATACGCAGTATTTT. It yields the protein CASSQAGAGVDTQYF. This chain connects TRBV5-4 to TRBJ2-3; 8 positions agree with TRBD2. CDR1 and CDR2 (germline): SGHNT, YYREEE (reference sequence). The CDR3 runs to 15 residues. J gave up 6 bases and V 4 bases, and 10 bases lay outside the gene matches.

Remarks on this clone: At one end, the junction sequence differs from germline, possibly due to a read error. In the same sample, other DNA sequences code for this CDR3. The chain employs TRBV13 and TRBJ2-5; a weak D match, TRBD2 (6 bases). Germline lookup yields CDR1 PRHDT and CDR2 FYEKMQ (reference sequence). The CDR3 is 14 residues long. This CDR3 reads CASSLRDFQETQYF. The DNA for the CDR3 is TGTGCCAGCAGCTTAAGGGACTTTCAAGAGACTCAGTACTTC.

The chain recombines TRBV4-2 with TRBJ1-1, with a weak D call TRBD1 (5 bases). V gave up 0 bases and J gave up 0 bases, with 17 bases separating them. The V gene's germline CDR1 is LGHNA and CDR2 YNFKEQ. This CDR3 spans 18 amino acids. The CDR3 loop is CASSQDPGGELLNTEAFF. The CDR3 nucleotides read TGTGCCAGCAGCCAAGACCCGGGGGGGGAACTCTTGAACACTGAAGCTTTCTTT.

The CDR3 DNA is TGCGCCAGCAGCCACGGACAGGTTGTGGATCTCCTCTCTGGGGCCAACGTCCTGACTTTC. Translating it yields CASSHGQVVDLLSGANVLTF. The chain combines TRBV4-3 with TRBJ2-6; 7 bases are shared with TRBD1. J gave up 0 bases and V 3 bases, and 14 bases lay outside the gene matches. The germline V gene has CDR1 LGHNA and CDR2 YSLEER. The CDR3 is made up of 20 amino acids.

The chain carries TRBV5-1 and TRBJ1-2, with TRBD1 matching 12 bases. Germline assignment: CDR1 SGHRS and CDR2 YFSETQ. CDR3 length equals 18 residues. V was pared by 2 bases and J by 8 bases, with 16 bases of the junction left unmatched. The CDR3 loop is CASSFYPGQGALADGYTF. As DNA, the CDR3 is TGCGCCAGCAGCTTTTACCCGGGACAGGGGGCGTTAGCGGACGGCTACACCTTC.

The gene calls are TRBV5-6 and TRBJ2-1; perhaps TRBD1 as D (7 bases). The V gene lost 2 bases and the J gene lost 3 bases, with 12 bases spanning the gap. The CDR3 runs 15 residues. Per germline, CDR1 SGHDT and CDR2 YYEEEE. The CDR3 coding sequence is TGTGCCAGCAGCTTCGGAGGGGGCCACTACAATGAGCAGTTCTTC. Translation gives CASSFGGGHYNEQFF.

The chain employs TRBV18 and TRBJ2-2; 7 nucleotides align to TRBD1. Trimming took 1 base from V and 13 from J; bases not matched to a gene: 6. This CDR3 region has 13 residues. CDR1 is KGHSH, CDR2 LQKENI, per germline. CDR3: CASSPRDRGWLFF. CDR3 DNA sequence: TGTGCCAGCTCACCACGGGACAGAGGTTGGCTGTTTTTT.

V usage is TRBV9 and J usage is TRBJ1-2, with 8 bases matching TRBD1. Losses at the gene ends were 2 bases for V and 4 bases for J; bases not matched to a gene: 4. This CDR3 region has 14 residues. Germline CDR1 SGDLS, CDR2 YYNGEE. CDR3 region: CASSVGTGSYGYTF. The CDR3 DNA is TGTGCCAGCAGCGTCGGGACAGGCAGCTATGGCTACACCTTC.

CDR3 bases: TGTGCCAGTCGGACAGCTAATTCACCCCTCCACTTT. It specifies CASRTANSPLHF. This chain uses TRBV18 with TRBJ1-6; D may be TRBD1 (6 bases). In germline, CDR1 is KGHSH, CDR2 LQKENI. The length of the CDR3 is 12 residues. V dropped 9 bases and J dropped 6 bases, with 9 bases sitting between them. The full variable domain, its missing parts supplied by reference TRBV18 and TRBJ1-6, is NAGVMQNPRHLVRRRGQEARLRCSPMKGHSHVYWYRQLPEEGLKFMVYLQKENIIDESGMPKERFSAEFPKEGPSILRIQQVVRGDSAAYFCASRTANSPLHFGNGTRLTVT.

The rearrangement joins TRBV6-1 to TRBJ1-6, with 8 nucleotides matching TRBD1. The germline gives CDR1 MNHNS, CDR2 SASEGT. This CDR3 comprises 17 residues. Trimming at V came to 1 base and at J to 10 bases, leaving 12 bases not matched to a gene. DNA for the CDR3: TGTGCCAGCAGTGAAGTCTTAATAAGACAGGGGCTGTCACCCCTCCACTTT. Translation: CASSEVLIRQGLSPLHF.

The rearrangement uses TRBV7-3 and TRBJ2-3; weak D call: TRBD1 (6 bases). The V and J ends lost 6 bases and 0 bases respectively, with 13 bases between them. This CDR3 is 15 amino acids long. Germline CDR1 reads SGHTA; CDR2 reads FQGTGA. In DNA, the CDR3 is TGTGCCAGCAGAGTACAGGGTGCTAGCACAGATACGCAGTATTTT. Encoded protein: CASRVQGASTDTQYF.

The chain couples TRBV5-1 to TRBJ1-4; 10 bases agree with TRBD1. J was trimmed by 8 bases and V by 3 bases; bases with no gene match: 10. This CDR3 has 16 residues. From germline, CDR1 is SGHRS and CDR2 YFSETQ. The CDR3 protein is CASSSDERDRGEKLFF. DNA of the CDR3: TGCGCCAGCAGCTCCGACGAGAGGGACAGGGGCGAAAAACTGTTTTTT.

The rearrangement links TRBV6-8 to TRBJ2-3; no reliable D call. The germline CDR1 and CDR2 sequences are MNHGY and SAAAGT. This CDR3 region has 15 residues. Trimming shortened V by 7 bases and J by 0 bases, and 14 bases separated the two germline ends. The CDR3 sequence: CASTSPRNSTDTQYF. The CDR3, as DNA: TGTGCCAGCACCTCACCCAGGAATAGCACAGATACGCAGTATTTT.

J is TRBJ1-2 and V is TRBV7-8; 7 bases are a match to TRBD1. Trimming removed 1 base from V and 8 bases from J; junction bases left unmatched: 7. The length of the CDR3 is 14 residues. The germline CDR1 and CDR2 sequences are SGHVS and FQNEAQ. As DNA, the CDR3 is TGTGCCAGCAGCTTAGATCTAGGGGGCAGCGGCTACACCTTC. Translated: CASSLDLGGSGYTF.

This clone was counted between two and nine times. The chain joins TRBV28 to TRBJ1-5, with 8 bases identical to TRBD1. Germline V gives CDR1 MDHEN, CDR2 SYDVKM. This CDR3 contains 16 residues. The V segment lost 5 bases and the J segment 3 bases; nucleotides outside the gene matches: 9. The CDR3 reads CASSTRTGSNNQPQHF. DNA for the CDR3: TGTGCCAGCAGTACACGGACAGGGAGTAACAATCAGCCCCAGCATTTT.

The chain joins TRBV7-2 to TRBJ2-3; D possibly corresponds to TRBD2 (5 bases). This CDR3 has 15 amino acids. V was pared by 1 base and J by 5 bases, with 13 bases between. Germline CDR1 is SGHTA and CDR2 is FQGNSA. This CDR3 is CASSLDSGSRDTQYF. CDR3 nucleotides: TGTGCCAGCAGCTTAGACAGCGGTTCGAGAGATACGCAGTATTTT.

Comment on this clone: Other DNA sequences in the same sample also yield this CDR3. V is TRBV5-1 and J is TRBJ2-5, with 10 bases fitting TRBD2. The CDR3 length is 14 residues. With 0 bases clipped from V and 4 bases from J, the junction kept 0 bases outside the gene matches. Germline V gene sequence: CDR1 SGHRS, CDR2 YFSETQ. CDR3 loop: CASSLGLAGETQYF. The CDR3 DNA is TGCGCCAGCAGCTTGGGACTAGCGGGAGAGACCCAGTACTTC. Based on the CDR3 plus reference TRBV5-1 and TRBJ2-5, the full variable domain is KAGVTQTPRYLIKTRGQQVTLSCSPISGHRSVSWYQQTPGQGLQFLFEYFSETQRNKGNFPGRFSGRQFSNSRSEMNVSTLELGDSALYLCASSLGLAGETQYFGPGTRLLVL.

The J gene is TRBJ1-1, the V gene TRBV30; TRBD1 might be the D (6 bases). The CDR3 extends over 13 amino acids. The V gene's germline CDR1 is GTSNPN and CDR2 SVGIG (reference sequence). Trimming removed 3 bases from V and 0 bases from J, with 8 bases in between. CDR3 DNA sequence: TGTGCCTGGAGACCAGGGGTGAACACTGAAGCTTTCTTT. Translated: CAWRPGVNTEAFF. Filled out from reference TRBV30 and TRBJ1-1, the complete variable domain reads SQTIHQWPATLVQPVGSPLSLECTVEGTSNPNLYWYRQAAGRGLQLLFYSVGIGQISSEVPQNLSASRPQDRQFILSSKKLLLSDSGFYLCAWRPGVNTEAFFGQGTRLTVV.

The CDR3 reads CASHGGSGDTGELFF. The CDR3, as DNA: TGTGCCAGCCACGGGGGGAGCGGGGACACCGGGGAGCTGTTTTTT. The genes are TRBV5-5 and TRBJ2-2, with TRBD2 matching 7 bases. Germline values: CDR1 SGHKS, CDR2 YYEKEE (reference sequence). This CDR3 is 15 amino acids long. The trim removed 7 bases at V and 3 bases at J, leaving 9 bases unmatched.

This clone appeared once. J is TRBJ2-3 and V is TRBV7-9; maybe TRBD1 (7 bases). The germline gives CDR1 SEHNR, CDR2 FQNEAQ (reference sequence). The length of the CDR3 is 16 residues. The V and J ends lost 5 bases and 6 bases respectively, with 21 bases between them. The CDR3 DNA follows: TGTGCCAGCAGCCGGACCGACAGGGAGGTACGGGATACGCAGTATTTT. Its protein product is CASSRTDREVRDTQYF.

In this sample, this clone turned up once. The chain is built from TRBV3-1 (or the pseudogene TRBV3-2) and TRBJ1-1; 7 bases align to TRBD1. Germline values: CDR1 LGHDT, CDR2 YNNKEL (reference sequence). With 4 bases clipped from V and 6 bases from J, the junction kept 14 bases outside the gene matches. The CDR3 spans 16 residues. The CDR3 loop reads CASSPERFDRVPEAFF. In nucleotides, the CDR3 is TGTGCCAGCAGCCCAGAGCGATTTGACAGGGTCCCTGAAGCTTTCTTT.